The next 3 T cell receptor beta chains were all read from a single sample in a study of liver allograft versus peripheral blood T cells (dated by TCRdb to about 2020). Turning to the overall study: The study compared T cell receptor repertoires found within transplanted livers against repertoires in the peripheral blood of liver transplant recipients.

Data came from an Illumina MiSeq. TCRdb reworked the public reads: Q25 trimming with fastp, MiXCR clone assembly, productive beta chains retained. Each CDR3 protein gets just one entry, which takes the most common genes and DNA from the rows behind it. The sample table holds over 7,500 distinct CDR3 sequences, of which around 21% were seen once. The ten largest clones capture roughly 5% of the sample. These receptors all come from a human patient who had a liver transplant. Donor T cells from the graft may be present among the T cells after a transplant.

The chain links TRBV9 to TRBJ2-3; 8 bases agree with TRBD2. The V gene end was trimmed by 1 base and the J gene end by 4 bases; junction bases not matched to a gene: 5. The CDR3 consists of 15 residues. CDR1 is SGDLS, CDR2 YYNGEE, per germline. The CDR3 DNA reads TGTGCCAGCAGCGTATCTAGCGGGTTAGCAGATACGCAGTATTTT. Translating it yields CASSVSSGLADTQYF.

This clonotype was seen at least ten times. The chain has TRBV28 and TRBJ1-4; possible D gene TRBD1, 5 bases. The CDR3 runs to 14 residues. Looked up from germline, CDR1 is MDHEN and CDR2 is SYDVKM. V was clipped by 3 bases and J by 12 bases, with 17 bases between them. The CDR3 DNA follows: TGTGCCAGCAGTTTGAGTAGGGGCGTTGAGGAACTGTTTTTT. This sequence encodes CASSLSRGVEELFF. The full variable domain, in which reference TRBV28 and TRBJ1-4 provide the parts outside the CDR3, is DVKVTQSSRYLVKRTGEKVFLECVQDMDHENMFWYRQDPGLGLRLIYFSYDVKMKEKGDIPEGYSVSREKKERFSLILESASTNQTSMYLCASSLSRGVEELFFGSGTQLSVL.

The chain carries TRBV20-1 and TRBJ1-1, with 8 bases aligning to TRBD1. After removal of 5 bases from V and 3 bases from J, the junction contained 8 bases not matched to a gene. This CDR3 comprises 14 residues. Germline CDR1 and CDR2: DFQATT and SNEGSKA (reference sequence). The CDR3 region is CSAAPGGAYTEAFF. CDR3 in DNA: TGCAGTGCTGCCCCAGGGGGCGCGTACACTGAAGCTTTCTTT.